These 16 T cell receptor beta chains were sequenced from one sample in a study of blood T cell repertoires in COVID-19. Here immunoSEQ multiplex PCR was the method, and the copy in TCRdb shows in-frame clones only, minus some. The sample includes under 250,000 clones, about nine tenths of them seen just once. The source material was PBMCs or T cells enriched from blood (not recorded which). The receptors were gathered from a woman aged 25 to 39 with acute COVID-19.

The chain combines TRBV9 with TRBJ2-2, with TRBD2 matching over 10 bases. This CDR3 spans 15 amino acids. J was trimmed by 6 bases and V by 1 base; bases with no gene match: 3. CDR1 and CDR2 (germline): SGDLS, YYNGEE. CDR3 in amino acids: CASSVTAGGPGELFF. The CDR3 DNA reads as TGTGCCAGCAGCGTAACAGCGGGGGGGCCCGGGGAGCTGTTTTTT.

The DNA of the CDR3 is TGTGCCAGCAGCCCTCTCGGGGGATGGGAGCAGTTCTTC. This encodes CASSPLGGWEQFF. The chain has TRBV5-6 and TRBJ2-1, with a weak D call TRBD2 (6 bases). The V end was cut by 4 bases, the J end by 10 bases, with 15 bases between. Germline assignment: CDR1 SGHDT and CDR2 YYEEEE. The CDR3 sequence is 13 residues long.

The chain links TRBV9 to TRBJ1-2; the D is unclear. This CDR3 is 14 amino acids long. Trimming took 3 bases from V and 3 from J, leaving 12 bases between them. Germline-derived CDR1 and CDR2 are SGDLS and YYNGEE. The CDR3 sequence: CASSGVVGYYGYTF. The CDR3 DNA reads as TGTGCCAGCAGCGGTGTTGTGGGCTACTATGGCTACACCTTC.

The chain uses TRBV7-2 and TRBJ2-1, with D possibly being TRBD1 (5 bases). Trimming left V 2 bases short and J 5 bases short, with 19 bases between. This CDR3 is built from 17 residues. From germline, CDR1 is SGHTA and CDR2 FQGNSA. Here the CDR3 reads CASSLNLGGASNNEQFF. CDR3 DNA: TGTGCCAGCAGCTTAAACCTAGGTGGGGCATCGAACAATGAGCAGTTCTTC.

The chain uses TRBV29-1 and TRBJ1-1; D is uncertain. This CDR3 is 13 amino acids long. Trimming stripped 7 bases from V and 0 bases from J, with 12 bases between. Germline values: CDR1 SQVTM, CDR2 ANQGSEA. The CDR3 DNA is TGCAGCGCTTTACAGACCGTGAACACTGAAGCTTTCTTT. It encodes CSALQTVNTEAFF.

The rearrangement joins TRBV6-5 to TRBJ1-2; no definite D call. CDR1 and CDR2 (germline): MNHEY, SVGAGI. Trimming left V 1 base short and J 0 bases short, with 12 bases between. The CDR3 is 16 amino acids. The CDR3 loop is CASSYFRPGTNYGYTF. CDR3 in DNA: TGTGCCAGCAGTTACTTCAGGCCCGGAACTAACTATGGCTACACCTTC.

The V gene is TRBV14, the J gene TRBJ2-3; 11 bases agree with TRBD2. J was trimmed by 0 bases and V by 3 bases; bases with no gene match: 8. CDR1 is SGHDN and CDR2 is FVKESK in the germline V gene. This CDR3 region has 18 residues. CDR3 bases: TGTGCCAGCAGCCACCCTCGTAGCGGGGGGGCTAGCACAGATACGCAGTATTTT. It codes for CASSHPRSGGASTDTQYF. The entire variable domain, with the rest obtained from reference TRBV14 and TRBJ2-3, is as follows: EAGVTQFPSHSVIEKGQTVTLRCDPISGHDNLYWYRRVMGKEIKFLLHFVKESKQDESGMPNNRFLAERTGGTYSTLKVQPAELEDSGVYFCASSHPRSGGASTDTQYFGPGTRLTVL.

CDR3 coding DNA: TGTGCCAGCAGTTATCCAGGGGAGAGCAATCAGCCCCAGCATTTT. Amino acids: CASSYPGESNQPQHF. This sequence joins TRBV6-2 or TRBV6-3 and TRBJ1-5; D may be TRBD1 (6 bases). The CDR3 extends over 15 amino acids. Between the trimmed V and J ends, which lost 3 bases and 1 base, there was a span of 10 bases. CDR1 MNHEY and CDR2 SVGEGT come from the germline V gene.

This sequence joins TRBV11-2 and TRBJ2-2; D is unclear. The CDR3 extends over 15 amino acids. V dropped 5 bases and J dropped 7 bases, with 17 bases sitting between them. Germline V CDR1 and CDR2: SGHAT, FQNNGV. CDR3 protein: CASSPYASRFGELFF. The CDR3 DNA is TGTGCCAGCAGCCCCTACGCCTCGCGATTCGGGGAGCTGTTTTTT.

The CDR3 protein is CASSEGLAGDTQYF. The CDR3 DNA sequence: TGTGCCAGCAGTGAGGGACTAGCGGGGGATACGCAGTATTTT. V gene TRBV6-1 combines with J gene TRBJ2-3; the match to TRBD2 covers 13 bases. CDR3 length: 14 amino acids. Trimming took 3 bases from V and 6 from J; bases not matched to a gene: 0. Germline V gene lookup returns CDR1 MNHNS and CDR2 SASEGT.

On this clone itself: Other nucleotide sequences from this sample produce the same CDR3. The rearrangement uses TRBV24-1 and TRBJ2-2; 7 bases fit TRBD1. V was clipped by 4 bases and J by 7 bases; unmatched bases: 8. Germline V gene lookup returns CDR1 KGHDR and CDR2 SFDVKD. This CDR3 is built from 15 residues. The CDR3 spells CATSDRDRGGGELFF. The CDR3 nucleotides are TGTGCCACCAGTGACCGGGACAGAGGAGGCGGGGAGCTGTTTTTT.

This chain links TRBV5-5 with TRBJ2-2; 9 nucleotides align to TRBD1. With 4 bases clipped from V and 8 bases from J, the junction kept 9 bases outside the gene matches. The CDR3 loop spans 15 amino acids. The V gene's germline CDR1 is SGHKS and CDR2 YYEKEE (reference sequence). The CDR3 nucleotides read TGTGCCAGCAGCCCCGGGACAGGGATATTGGGGGAGCTGTTTTTT. It is translated as CASSPGTGILGELFF.

This clone was counted only a few times. The chain is built from TRBV5-8 and TRBJ1-1, with TRBD1 as a possible D gene (5 bases). Between the trimmed V and J ends, which lost 1 base and 1 base, there was a span of 14 bases. The CDR3 runs to 16 residues. Germline CDR1 reads SGHTS; CDR2 reads YDEGEE. CDR3 nucleotides: TGTGCCAGCAGCTTGAATCCAGGGCAGGGGAACACTGAAGCTTTCTTT. This gives the protein CASSLNPGQGNTEAFF.

The chain joins TRBV19 to TRBJ1-1; weak D call: TRBD1 (5 bases). CDR3 length: 13 amino acids. Germline V gives CDR1 LNHDA, CDR2 SQIVND (reference sequence). The ends were cut back, 1 base at V and 3 bases at J, with 6 bases in the middle. This CDR3 reads CASSIVQDTEAFF. In nucleotides, the CDR3 is TGTGCCAGTAGTATAGTACAGGACACTGAAGCTTTCTTT.

The chain recombines TRBV27 with TRBJ1-2; 9 nucleotides line up with TRBD1. Germline-derived CDR1 and CDR2 are MNHEY and SMNVEV (reference sequence). V shed 3 bases, J shed 4 bases, and the junction held 3 bases outside the gene matches. This CDR3 comprises 14 residues. CDR3 sequence reads: CASSFGTGIYGYTF. As DNA, the CDR3 is TGTGCCAGCAGTTTTGGGACAGGGATCTATGGCTACACCTTC.

This rearrangement joins TRBV4-3 to TRBJ2-6; unclear D gene. This CDR3 is built from 14 residues. From germline, CDR1 is LGHNA and CDR2 YSLEER. Trimming shortened V by 2 bases and J by 2 bases, and 4 bases separated the two germline ends. The CDR3 sequence: CASSQITGANVLTF. CDR3 DNA: TGCGCCAGCAGCCAAATTACTGGGGCCAACGTCCTGACTTTC.